The entry below gives a single T cell receptor beta chain sequence along with its context. Within the sample, other DNA sequences also encode this same CDR3. The data stem from a study of cytomegalovirus exposure and HLA in healthy donors. PCR primers comprised 60 Vbeta and 13 Jbeta primers. The method was immunoSEQ multiplex PCR; TCRdb's version includes in-frame clones alone and lacks a portion of them. The sample includes 150,000 to 200,000 clones, around 62% of them seen just once. Germline values: CDR1 LNHDA, CDR2 SQIVND (reference sequence). The CDR3 length is 14 residues. V was trimmed by 3 bases and J by 6 bases, leaving 12 bases between them.

This TCR derives from a man aged 40-49 years in good health and CMV-seronegative. The specimen was PBMCs. The V and J genes are TRBV19 and TRBJ1-5; unclear D gene. CDR3: CASSIGREGQPQHF. DNA of the CDR3: TGTGCCAGTAGTATTGGTAGGGAGGGTCAGCCCCAGCATTTT.